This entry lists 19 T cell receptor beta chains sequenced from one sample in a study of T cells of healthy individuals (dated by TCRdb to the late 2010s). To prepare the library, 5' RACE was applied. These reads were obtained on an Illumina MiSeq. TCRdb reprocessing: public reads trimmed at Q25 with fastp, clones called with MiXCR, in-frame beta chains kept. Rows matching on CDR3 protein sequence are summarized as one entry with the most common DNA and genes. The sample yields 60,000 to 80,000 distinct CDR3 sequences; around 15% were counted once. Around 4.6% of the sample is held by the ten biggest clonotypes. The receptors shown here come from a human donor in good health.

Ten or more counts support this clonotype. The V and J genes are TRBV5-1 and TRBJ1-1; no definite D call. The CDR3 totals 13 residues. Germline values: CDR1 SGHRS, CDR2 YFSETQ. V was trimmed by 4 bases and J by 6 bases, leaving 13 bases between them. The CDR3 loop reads CASSPILGPEAFF. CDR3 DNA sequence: TGCGCCAGCAGCCCGATTTTAGGCCCTGAAGCTTTCTTT.

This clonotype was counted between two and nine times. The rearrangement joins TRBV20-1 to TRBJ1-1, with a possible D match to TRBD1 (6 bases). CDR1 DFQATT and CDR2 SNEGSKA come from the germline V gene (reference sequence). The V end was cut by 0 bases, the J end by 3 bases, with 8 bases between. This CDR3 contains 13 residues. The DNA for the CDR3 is TGCAGTGCTAGAGAATCAGGGGACACTGAAGCTTTCTTT. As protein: CSARESGDTEAFF.

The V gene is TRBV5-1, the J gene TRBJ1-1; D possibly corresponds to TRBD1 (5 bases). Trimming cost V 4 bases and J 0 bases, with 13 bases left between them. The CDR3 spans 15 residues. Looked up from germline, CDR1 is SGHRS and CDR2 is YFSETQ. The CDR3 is CASSAAGGLNTEAFF. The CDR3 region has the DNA TGCGCCAGCAGCGCCGCCGGGGGTTTGAACACTGAAGCTTTCTTT.

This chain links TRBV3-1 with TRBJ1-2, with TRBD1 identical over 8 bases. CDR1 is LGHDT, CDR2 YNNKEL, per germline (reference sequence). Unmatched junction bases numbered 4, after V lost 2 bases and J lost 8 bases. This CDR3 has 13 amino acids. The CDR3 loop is CASSQPGGEGYTF. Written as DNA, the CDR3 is TGTGCCAGCAGCCAACCAGGGGGCGAAGGCTACACCTTC.

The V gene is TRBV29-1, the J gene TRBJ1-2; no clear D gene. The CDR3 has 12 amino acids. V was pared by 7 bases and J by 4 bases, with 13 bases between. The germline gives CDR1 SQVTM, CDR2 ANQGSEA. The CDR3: CSGGVAAYGYTF. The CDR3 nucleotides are TGCAGCGGCGGGGTAGCTGCCTATGGCTACACCTTC.

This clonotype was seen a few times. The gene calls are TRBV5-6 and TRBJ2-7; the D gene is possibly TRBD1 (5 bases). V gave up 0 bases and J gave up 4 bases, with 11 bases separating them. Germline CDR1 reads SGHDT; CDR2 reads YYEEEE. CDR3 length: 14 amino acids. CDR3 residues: CASSLGQGRYEQYF. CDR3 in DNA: TGTGCCAGCAGCTTGGGCCAGGGAAGGTACGAGCAGTACTTC.

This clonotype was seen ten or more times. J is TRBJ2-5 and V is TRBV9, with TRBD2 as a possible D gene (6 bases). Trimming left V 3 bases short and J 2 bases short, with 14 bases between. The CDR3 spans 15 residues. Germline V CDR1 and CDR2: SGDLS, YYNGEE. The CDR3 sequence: CASSAMGEVQETQYF. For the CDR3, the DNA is TGTGCCAGCAGCGCGATGGGGGAGGTTCAAGAGACCCAGTACTTC.

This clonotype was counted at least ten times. CDR3 sequence: CASSQDPPSRANIQYF. In nucleotides, the CDR3 is TGTGCCAGCAGCCAAGACCCCCCCAGCAGGGCGAACATTCAGTACTTC. This chain connects TRBV4-2 to TRBJ2-4; D is perhaps TRBD1 (5 bases). The V and J ends lost 0 bases and 7 bases respectively, with 16 bases between them. The CDR3 totals 16 residues. Germline V gene lookup returns CDR1 LGHNA and CDR2 YNFKEQ.

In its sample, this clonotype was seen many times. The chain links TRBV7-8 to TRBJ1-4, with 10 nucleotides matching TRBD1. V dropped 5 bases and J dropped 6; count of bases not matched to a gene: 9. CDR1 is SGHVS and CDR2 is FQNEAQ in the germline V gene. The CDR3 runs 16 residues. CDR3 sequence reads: CASSRGQGERYEKLFF. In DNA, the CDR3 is TGTGCCAGCAGCAGAGGACAGGGGGAGCGATATGAAAAACTGTTTTTT. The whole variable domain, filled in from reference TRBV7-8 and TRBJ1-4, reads GAGVSQSPRYKVAKRGQDVALRCDPISGHVSLFWYQQALGQGPEFLTYFQNEAQLDKSGLPSDRFFAERPEGSVSTLKIQRTQQEDSAVYLCASSRGQGERYEKLFFGSGTQLSVL.

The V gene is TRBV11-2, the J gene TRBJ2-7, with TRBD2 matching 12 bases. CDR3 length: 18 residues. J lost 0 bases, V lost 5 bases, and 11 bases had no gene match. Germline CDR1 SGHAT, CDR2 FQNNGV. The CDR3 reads CASSPGLAGPLSSYEQYF. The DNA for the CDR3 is TGTGCCAGCAGCCCGGGACTAGCGGGTCCCTTAAGCTCCTACGAGCAGTACTTC.

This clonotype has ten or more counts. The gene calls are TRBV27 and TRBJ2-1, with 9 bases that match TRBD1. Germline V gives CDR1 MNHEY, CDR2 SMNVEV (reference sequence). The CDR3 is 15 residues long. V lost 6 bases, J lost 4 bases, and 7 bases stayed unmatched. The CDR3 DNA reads TGTGCCAGCAGCGACGGGACAGGGATTTACAATGAGCAGTTCTTC. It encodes CASSDGTGIYNEQFF.

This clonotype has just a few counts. The CDR3 sequence is CASSLYGNTEAFF. DNA of the CDR3: TGTGCCAGCAGTTTATACGGGAACACTGAAGCTTTCTTT. The chain couples TRBV27 to TRBJ1-1; D remains unclear. The CDR3 has 13 residues. Germline V gene sequence: CDR1 MNHEY, CDR2 SMNVEV (reference sequence). V lost 1 base, J lost 1 base, and 4 bases lay in between.

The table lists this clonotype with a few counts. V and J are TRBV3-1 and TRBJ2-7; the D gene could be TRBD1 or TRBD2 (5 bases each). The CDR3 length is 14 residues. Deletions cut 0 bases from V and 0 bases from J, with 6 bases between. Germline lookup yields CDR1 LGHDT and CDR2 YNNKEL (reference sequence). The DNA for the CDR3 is TGTGCCAGCAGCCAAGATGGGACCTCCTACGAGCAGTACTTC. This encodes CASSQDGTSYEQYF.

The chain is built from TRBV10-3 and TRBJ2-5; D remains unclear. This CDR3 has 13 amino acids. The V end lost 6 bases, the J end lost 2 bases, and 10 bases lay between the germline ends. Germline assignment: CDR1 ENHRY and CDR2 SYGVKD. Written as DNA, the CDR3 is TGTGCCATCAGCAGAGACCCGCAAGAGACCCAGTACTTC. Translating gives CAISRDPQETQYF.

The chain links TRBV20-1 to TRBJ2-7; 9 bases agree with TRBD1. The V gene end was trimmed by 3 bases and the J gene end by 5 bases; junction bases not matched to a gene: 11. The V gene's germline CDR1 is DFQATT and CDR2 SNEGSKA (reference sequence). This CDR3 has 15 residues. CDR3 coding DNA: TGCAGTGCTAGGGTAACCGGGACAGGGCTCCACGAGCAGTACTTC. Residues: CSARVTGTGLHEQYF.

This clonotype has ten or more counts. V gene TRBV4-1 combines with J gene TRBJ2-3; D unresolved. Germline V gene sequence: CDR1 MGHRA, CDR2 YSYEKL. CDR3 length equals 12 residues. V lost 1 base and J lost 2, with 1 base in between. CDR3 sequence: CASSQVTDTQYF. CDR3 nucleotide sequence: TGCGCCAGCAGCCAAGTCACAGATACGCAGTATTTT.

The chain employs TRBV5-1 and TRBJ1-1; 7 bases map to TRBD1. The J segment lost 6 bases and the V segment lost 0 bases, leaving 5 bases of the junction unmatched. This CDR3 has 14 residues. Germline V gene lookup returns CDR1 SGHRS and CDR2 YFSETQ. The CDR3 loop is CASSLDRGGSEAFF. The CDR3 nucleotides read TGCGCCAGCAGCTTGGACAGGGGAGGCTCTGAAGCTTTCTTT.

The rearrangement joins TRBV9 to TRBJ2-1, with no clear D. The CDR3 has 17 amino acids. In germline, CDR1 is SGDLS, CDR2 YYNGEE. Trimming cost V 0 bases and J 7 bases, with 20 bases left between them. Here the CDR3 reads CASSVELGYSDLNEQFF. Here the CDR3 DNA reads TGTGCCAGCAGCGTAGAGCTGGGATATAGTGACCTAAATGAGCAGTTCTTC. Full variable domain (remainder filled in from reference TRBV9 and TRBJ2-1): DSGVTQTPKHLITATGQRVTLRCSPRSGDLSVYWYQQSLDQGLQFLIQYYNGEERAKGNILERFSAQQFPDLHSELNLSSLELGDSALYFCASSVELGYSDLNEQFFGPGTRLTVL.

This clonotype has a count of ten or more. The CDR3 sequence: CASSLGRSSGNTIYF. CDR3 nucleotide sequence: TGTGCCAGCAGCTTGGGGAGGAGCTCTGGAAACACCATATATTTT. The chain links TRBV7-9 to TRBJ1-3; no reliable D call. Germline CDR1 is SEHNR and CDR2 is FQNEAQ (reference sequence). V shed 3 bases and J shed 0 bases, with 9 bases lying between them. This CDR3 contains 15 residues.